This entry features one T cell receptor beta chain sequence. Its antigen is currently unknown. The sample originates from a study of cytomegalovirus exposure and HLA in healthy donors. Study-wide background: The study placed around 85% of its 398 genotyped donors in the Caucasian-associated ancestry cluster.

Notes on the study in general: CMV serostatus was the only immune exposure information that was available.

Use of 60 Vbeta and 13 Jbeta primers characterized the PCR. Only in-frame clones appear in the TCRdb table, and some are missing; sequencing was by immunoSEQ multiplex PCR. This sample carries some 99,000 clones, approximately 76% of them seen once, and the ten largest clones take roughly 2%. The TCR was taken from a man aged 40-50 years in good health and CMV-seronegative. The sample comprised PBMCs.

The CDR3 bases are TGCGCCAGCAGCTTGAGCAGGGATAATTCACCCCTCCACTTT. It is translated as CASSLSRDNSPLHF. The V call is TRBV5-1, the J call TRBJ1-6, with D maybe TRBD1 (5 bases). The CDR3 has 14 amino acids. Germline V CDR1 and CDR2: SGHRS, YFSETQ. The germline V and J ends were trimmed by 1 base and 5 bases, with 7 bases remaining between them.